Below are 10 T cell receptor beta chains sequenced from a single sample in a study. TCRdb re-derived calls from the RT-PCR reads in MiXCR, one entry per CDR3 protein. The repertoire includes more than 550,000 distinct CDR3 sequences, around 14% of them detected once, and around 3.3% sits in the top ten. The sample comprised memory CD4+ T cells from blood. These receptors all come from a female donor in good health, serving as a healthy control.

There are many counts of this clonotype. The gene calls are TRBV29-1 and TRBJ2-5; D is unclear. The CDR3 length is 11 residues. V lost 6 bases, J lost 4 bases, and 9 bases lay in between. Germline V gives CDR1 SQVTM, CDR2 ANQGSEA. CDR3 region: CSVPSGETQYF. In nucleotides, the CDR3 is TGCAGCGTACCTAGTGGAGAGACCCAGTACTTC.

This chain connects TRBV12-3 or TRBV12-4 to TRBJ1-1; D is unclear. The CDR3 length is 19 residues. This CDR3 reads CANSPPQQFRADRGTEAFF. The DNA of the CDR3 is TGTGCTAACTCGCCCCCTCAGCAGTTTAGGGCGGACCGGGGCACTGAAGCTTTCTTT.

This clonotype has a handful of counts. This chain joins TRBV20-1 and TRBJ2-1; 9 bases align to TRBD2. CDR3 length: 15 residues. CDR1 and CDR2 from the germline V gene are DFQATT and SNEGSKA (reference sequence). The V and J ends lost 1 base and 4 bases, in that order; junction bases with no gene match: 5. The CDR3, as DNA: TGCAGTGCTAGAGGGGGGACTAGCCGTTACAATGAGCAGTTCTTC. Amino acid sequence: CSARGGTSRYNEQFF.

Only a few counts were recorded for this clonotype. The CDR3 DNA reads as TGTGCCAGCAGTGAAGCGAGTCCGGCAGTCCGTGAGCAGTTCTTC. Translation: CASSEASPAVREQFF. The V call is TRBV2, the J call TRBJ2-1; no clear D gene. Germline V gives CDR1 SNHLY, CDR2 FYNNEI. V was clipped by 0 bases and J by 9 bases, with 15 bases between them. This CDR3 spans 15 amino acids. Full variable domain (remainder filled in from reference TRBV2 and TRBJ2-1): EPEVTQTPSHQVTQMGQEVILRCVPISNHLYFYWYRQILGQKVEFLVSFYNNEISEKSEIFDDQFSVERPDGSNFTLKIRSTKLEDSAMYFCASSEASPAVREQFFGPGTRLTVL.

The chain carries TRBV18 and TRBJ1-3, with 7 positions matching TRBD1. CDR3 length: 14 amino acids. V lost 3 bases, J lost 4 bases, and 3 bases stayed unmatched. The germline gives CDR1 KGHSH, CDR2 LQKENI. CDR3 sequence: CASSPGTEGNTIYF. CDR3 nucleotides: TGTGCCAGCTCACCCGGGACAGAGGGAAACACCATATATTTT.

This clonotype was detected many times. V is TRBV7-3 and J is TRBJ2-1, with D uncertain. The CDR3 is 14 residues long. The germline V gene has CDR1 SGHTA and CDR2 FQGTGA. V was pared by 5 bases and J by 7 bases, with 15 bases between. The chain's CDR3 is CASSPSLFGNEQFF. CDR3 bases: TGTGCCAGCAGCCCCTCGCTGTTCGGAAATGAGCAGTTCTTC.

The gene calls are TRBV15 and TRBJ2-1; 16 nucleotides match TRBD2. V gave up 4 bases and J gave up 9 bases; unmatched junction bases: 9. Germline V CDR1 and CDR2: LNHNV, YYDKDF (reference sequence). CDR3 size: 17 residues. The CDR3, as DNA: TGTGCCACCAGCACGGGACTAGCGGGAGGGCTTTTGACTGAGCAGTTCTTC. Translation: CATSTGLAGGLLTEQFF.

This clonotype was counted ten times or more. This sequence joins TRBV29-1 and TRBJ1-2; possible D gene TRBD1, 6 bases. V was trimmed by 8 bases and J by 4 bases, leaving 14 bases between them. The CDR3 spans 12 residues. Germline values: CDR1 SQVTM, CDR2 ANQGSEA. The CDR3 is CSSGGRPYGYTF. As DNA, the CDR3 is TGCAGCTCCGGGGGCAGGCCCTATGGCTACACCTTC.

This clonotype occurred a few times. The chain uses TRBV5-1 and TRBJ2-2, with D possibly TRBD2 on 7 matching bases. Germline V gene lookup returns CDR1 SGHRS and CDR2 YFSETQ. Trimming shortened V by 9 bases and J by 3 bases, and 18 bases separated the two germline ends. The CDR3 has 15 amino acids. The CDR3 loop is CATDRGGGDTGELFF. CDR3 DNA sequence: TGCGCCACTGACCGGGGCGGGGGCGACACCGGGGAGCTGTTTTTT.

This clonotype was seen more than once but under ten times. The V call is TRBV7-2, the J call TRBJ1-1; D uncertain. The CDR3 extends over 16 amino acids. Per the germline V gene, CDR1 is SGHTA and CDR2 is FQGNSA. V was trimmed by 2 bases and J by 0 bases, leaving 13 bases between them. The DNA for the CDR3 is TGTGCCAGCAGCTTATACTCTCGCAGTATGAACACTGAAGCTTTCTTT. Its protein product is CASSLYSRSMNTEAFF. Full variable domain (missing parts from reference TRBV7-2 and TRBJ1-1): GAGVSQSPSNKVTEKGKDVELRCDPISGHTALYWYRQSLGQGLEFLIYFQGNSAPDKSGLPSDRFSAERTGGSVSTLTIQRTQQEDSAVYLCASSLYSRSMNTEAFFGQGTRLTVV.